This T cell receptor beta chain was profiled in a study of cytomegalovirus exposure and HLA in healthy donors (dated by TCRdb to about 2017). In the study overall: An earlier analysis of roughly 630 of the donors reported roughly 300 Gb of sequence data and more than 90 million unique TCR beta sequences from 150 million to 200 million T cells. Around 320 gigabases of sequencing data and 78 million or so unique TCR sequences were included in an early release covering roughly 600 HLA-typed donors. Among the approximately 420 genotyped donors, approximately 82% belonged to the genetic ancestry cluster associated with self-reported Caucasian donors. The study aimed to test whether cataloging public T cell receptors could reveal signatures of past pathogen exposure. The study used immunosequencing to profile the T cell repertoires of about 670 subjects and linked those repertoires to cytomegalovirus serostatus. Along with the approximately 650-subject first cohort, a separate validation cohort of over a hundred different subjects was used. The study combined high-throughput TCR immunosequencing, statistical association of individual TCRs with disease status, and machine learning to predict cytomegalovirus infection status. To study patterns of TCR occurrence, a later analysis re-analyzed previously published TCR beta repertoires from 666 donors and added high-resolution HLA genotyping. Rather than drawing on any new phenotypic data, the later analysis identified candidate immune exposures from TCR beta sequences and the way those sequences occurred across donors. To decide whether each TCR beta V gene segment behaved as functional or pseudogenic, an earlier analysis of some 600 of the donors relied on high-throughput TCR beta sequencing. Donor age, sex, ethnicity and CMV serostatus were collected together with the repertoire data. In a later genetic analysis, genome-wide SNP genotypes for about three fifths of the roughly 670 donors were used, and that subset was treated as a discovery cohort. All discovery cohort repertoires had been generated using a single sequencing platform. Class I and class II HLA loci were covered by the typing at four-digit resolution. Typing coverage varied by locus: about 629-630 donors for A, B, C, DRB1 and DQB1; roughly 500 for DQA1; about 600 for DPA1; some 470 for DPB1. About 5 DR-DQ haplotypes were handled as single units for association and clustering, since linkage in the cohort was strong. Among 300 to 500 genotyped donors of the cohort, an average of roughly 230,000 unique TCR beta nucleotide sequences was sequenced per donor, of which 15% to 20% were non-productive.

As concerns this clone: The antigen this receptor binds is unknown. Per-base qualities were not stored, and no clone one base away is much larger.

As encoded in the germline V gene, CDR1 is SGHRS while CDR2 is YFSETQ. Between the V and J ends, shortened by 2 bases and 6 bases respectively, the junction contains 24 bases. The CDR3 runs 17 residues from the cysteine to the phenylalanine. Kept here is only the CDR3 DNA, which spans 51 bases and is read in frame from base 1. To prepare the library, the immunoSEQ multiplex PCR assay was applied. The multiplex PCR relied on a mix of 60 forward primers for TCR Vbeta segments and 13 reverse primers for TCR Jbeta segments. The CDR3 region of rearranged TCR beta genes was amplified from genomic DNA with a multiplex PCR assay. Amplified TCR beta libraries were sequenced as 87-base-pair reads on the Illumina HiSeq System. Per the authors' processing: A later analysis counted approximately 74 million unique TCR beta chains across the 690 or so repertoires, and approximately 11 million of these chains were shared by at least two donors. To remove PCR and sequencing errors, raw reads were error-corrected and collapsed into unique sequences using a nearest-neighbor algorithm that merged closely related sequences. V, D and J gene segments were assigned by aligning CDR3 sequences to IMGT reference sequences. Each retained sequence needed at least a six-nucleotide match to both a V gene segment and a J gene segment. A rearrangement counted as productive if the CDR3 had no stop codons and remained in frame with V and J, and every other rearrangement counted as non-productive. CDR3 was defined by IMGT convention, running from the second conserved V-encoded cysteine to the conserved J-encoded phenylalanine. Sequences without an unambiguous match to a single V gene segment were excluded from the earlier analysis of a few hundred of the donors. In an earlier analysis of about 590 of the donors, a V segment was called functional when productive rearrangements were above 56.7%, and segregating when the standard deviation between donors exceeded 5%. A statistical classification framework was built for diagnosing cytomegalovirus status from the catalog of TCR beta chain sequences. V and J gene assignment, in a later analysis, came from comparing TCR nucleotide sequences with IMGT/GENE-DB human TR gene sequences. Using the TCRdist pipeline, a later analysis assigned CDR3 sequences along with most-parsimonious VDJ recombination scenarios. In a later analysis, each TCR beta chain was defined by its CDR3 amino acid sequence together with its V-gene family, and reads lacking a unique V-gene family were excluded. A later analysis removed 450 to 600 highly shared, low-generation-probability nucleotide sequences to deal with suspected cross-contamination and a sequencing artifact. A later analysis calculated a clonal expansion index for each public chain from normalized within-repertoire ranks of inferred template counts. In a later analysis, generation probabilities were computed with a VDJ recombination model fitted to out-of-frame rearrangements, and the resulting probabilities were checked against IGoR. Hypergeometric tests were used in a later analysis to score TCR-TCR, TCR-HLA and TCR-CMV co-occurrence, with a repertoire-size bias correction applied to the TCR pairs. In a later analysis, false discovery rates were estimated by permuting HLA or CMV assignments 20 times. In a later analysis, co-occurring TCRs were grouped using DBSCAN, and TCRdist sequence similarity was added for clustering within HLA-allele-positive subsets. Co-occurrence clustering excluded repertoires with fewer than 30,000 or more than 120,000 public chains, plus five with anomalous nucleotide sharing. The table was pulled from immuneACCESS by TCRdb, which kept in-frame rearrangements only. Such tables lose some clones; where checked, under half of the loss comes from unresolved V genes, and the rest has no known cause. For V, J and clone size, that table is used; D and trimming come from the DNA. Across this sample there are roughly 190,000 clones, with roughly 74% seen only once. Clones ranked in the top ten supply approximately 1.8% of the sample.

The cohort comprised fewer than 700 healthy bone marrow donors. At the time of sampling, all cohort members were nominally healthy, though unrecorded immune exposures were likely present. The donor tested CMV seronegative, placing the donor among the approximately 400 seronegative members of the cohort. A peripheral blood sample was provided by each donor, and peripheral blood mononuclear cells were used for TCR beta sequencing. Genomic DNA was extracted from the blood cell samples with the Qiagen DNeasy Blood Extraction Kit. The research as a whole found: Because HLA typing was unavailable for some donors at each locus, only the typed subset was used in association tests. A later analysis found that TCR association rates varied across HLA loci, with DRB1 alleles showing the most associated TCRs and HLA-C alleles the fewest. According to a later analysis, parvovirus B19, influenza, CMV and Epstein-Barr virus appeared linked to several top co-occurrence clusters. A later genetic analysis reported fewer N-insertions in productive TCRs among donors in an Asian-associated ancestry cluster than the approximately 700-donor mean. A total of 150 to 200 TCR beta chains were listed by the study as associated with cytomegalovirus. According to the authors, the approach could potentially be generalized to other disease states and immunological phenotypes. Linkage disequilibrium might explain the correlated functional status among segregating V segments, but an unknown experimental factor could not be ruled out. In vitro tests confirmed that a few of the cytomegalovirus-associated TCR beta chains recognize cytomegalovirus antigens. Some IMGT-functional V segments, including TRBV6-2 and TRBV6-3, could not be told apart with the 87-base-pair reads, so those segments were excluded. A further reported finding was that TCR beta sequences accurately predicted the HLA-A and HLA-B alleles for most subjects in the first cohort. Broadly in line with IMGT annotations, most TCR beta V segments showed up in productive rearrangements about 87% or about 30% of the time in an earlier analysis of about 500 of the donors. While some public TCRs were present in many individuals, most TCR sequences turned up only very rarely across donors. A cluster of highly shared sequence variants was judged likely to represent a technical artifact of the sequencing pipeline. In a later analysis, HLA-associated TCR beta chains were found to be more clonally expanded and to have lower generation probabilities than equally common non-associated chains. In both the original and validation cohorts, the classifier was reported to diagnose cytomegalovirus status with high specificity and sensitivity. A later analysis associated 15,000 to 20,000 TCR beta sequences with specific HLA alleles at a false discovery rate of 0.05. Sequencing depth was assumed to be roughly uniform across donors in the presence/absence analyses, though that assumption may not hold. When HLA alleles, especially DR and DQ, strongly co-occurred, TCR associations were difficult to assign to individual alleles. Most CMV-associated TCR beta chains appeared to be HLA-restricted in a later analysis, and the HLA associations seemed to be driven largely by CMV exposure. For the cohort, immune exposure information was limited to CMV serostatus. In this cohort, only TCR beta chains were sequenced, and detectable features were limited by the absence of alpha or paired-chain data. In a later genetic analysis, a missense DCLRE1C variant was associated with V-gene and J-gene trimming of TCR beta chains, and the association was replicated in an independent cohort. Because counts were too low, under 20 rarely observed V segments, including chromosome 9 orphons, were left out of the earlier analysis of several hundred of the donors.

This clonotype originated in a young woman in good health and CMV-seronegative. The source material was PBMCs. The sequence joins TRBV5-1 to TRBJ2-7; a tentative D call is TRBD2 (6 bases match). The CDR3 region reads CASSFEPGGALESEQYF. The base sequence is TGCGCCAGCAGCTTTGAACCGGGCGGGGCCCTTGAGTCCGAGCAGTACTTC.